The 6 T cell receptor beta chains reported below all come from one sample, sequenced in a study of T cell changes during pregnancy in multiple sclerosis. TCRdb keeps only in-frame clones here, not all; method: immunoSEQ multiplex PCR. This repertoire shows roughly 58,000 clones, around 94% found once; its top ten account for 3.5%. The source material was CD8+ T cells from peripheral blood mononuclear cells, sampled in the third trimester of pregnancy. The receptors originated from a female donor with multiple sclerosis, enrolled in a pregnancy study.

The chain links TRBV29-1 to TRBJ1-1, with a possible D match to TRBD1 (6 bases). Per germline, CDR1 SQVTM and CDR2 ANQGSEA. The V and J ends lost 6 bases and 10 bases respectively, with 15 bases between them. The CDR3 totals 11 residues. DNA of the CDR3: TGCAGCGTGCCCCAGGGGCTTGGAGCTTTCTTT. It is translated as CSVPQGLGAFF.

The rearrangement links TRBV6-6 to TRBJ2-7; D remains unclear. The ends were cut back, 0 bases at V and 1 base at J, with 10 bases in the middle. This CDR3 spans 15 amino acids. Germline CDR1 and CDR2: MNHNY and SVGAGI (reference sequence). The CDR3 DNA sequence: TGTGCCAGCAGTTACTCAGACACAGAATCCTACGAGCAGTACTTC. As protein: CASSYSDTESYEQYF.

This clone was seen a few times. CDR3 region: CASSQEGGSNTEAFF. CDR3 nucleotide sequence: TGCGCCAGCAGCCAAGAAGGGGGAAGCAACACTGAAGCTTTCTTT. The rearrangement links TRBV4-1 to TRBJ1-1; D might be TRBD1 (6 bases). This CDR3 is built from 15 residues. Germline V lookup: CDR1 MGHRA, CDR2 YSYEKL. V was shortened by 0 bases and J by 2 bases, with 10 bases between the two germline ends.

The J gene is TRBJ1-2, the V gene TRBV2; D is uncertain. The V gene's germline CDR1 is SNHLY and CDR2 FYNNEI. The CDR3 extends over 15 amino acids. Trimming took 3 bases from V and 0 from J, leaving 11 bases between them. CDR3: CASSDPRLTNYGYTF. CDR3 nucleotide sequence: TGTGCCAGCAGTGACCCCCGACTGACTAACTATGGCTACACCTTC.

In its sample, this clone was seen a few times. This chain connects TRBV2 to TRBJ2-1, with TRBD1 identical over 9 bases. The V segment lost 6 bases and the J segment 2 bases; nucleotides outside the gene matches: 2. CDR1 SNHLY and CDR2 FYNNEI come from the germline V gene. CDR3 size: 14 residues. The CDR3 DNA is TGTGCCAGCAGGGGACAGGGTACCTACAATGAGCAGTTCTTC. As protein: CASRGQGTYNEQFF.

V usage is TRBV5-1 and J usage is TRBJ2-1, with D maybe TRBD2 (5 bases). V lost 7 bases and J lost 3, with 11 bases in between. Germline values: CDR1 SGHRS, CDR2 YFSETQ. The CDR3 is 13 residues long. This chain's CDR3 is CASAGLNYNEQFF. CDR3 bases: TGCGCCAGCGCGGGCCTAAACTACAATGAGCAGTTCTTC.